A single sample is the source of the 5 T cell receptor beta chains below, sequenced in a study of blood T cell repertoires in COVID-19. This table comes from immunoSEQ multiplex PCR, and its TCRdb copy is limited to in-frame clones, with some not included. Here the sample spans tens of thousands of clones, 65% to 85% being singletons. Sequencing used peripheral blood. These receptors originate from a man in his sixties or seventies with COVID-19, enrolled during active disease.

This chain links TRBV4-3 with TRBJ1-1; 9 nucleotides match TRBD1. This CDR3 has 16 amino acids. The V gene's germline CDR1 is LGHNA and CDR2 YSLEER. Germline trimming cut 4 bases from V and 5 bases from J; bases unmatched to any gene: 11. CDR3 in amino acids: CASSRSDRGGKTEAFF. CDR3 bases: TGCGCCAGCAGCCGGTCGGACAGGGGAGGGAAAACTGAAGCTTTCTTT.

V and J are TRBV2 and TRBJ1-4; D uncertain. The CDR3 spans 16 residues. Trimming took 0 bases from V and 0 from J, leaving 8 bases between them. Germline V gene lookup returns CDR1 SNHLY and CDR2 FYNNEI. The CDR3 here is CASSEARGATNEKLFF. CDR3 coding DNA: TGTGCCAGCAGTGAAGCCCGGGGAGCAACTAATGAAAAACTGTTTTTT.

At least ten counts were recorded for this clone. The chain couples TRBV5-1 to TRBJ2-2; 7 nucleotides line up with TRBD2. The trim removed 4 bases at V and 5 bases at J, leaving 17 bases unmatched. This CDR3 spans 18 amino acids. Germline V gene sequence: CDR1 SGHRS, CDR2 YFSETQ. DNA for the CDR3: TGCGCCAGCAGCCCAACGGTCCTGACTAGCCGGGAGACCGGGGAGCTGTTTTTT. This translates into CASSPTVLTSRETGELFF. The full variable domain, its missing parts supplied by reference TRBV5-1 and TRBJ2-2, is KAGVTQTPRYLIKTRGQQVTLSCSPISGHRSVSWYQQTPGQGLQFLFEYFSETQRNKGNFPGRFSGRQFSNSRSEMNVSTLELGDSALYLCASSPTVLTSRETGELFFGEGSRLTVL.

This clone was recorded only once. The rearrangement joins TRBV9 to TRBJ2-5; weak D call: TRBD2 (5 bases). The germline V gene encodes CDR1 SGDLS and CDR2 YYNGEE. This CDR3 comprises 14 residues. V shed 0 bases and J shed 5 bases, with 11 bases lying between them. The CDR3 is CASSVGLGGETQYF. In DNA form, the CDR3 reads TGTGCCAGCAGCGTAGGGCTAGGAGGTGAGACCCAGTACTTC.

The rearrangement links TRBV29-1 to TRBJ1-4, with TRBD1 matching 7 bases. The trim removed 4 bases at V and 0 bases at J, leaving 5 bases unmatched. This CDR3 has 15 residues. CDR1 SQVTM and CDR2 ANQGSEA come from the germline V gene. The CDR3 DNA reads as TGCAGCGTTGCGGACAGGAAAGCAACTAATGAAAAACTGTTTTTT. It translates to CSVADRKATNEKLFF. Full variable domain (rest looked up from reference TRBV29-1 and TRBJ1-4): SAVISQKPSRDICQRGTSLTIQCQVDSQVTMMFWYRQQPGQSLTLIATANQGSEATYESGFVIDKFPISRPNLTFSTLTVSNMSPEDSSIYLCSVADRKATNEKLFFGSGTQLSVL.